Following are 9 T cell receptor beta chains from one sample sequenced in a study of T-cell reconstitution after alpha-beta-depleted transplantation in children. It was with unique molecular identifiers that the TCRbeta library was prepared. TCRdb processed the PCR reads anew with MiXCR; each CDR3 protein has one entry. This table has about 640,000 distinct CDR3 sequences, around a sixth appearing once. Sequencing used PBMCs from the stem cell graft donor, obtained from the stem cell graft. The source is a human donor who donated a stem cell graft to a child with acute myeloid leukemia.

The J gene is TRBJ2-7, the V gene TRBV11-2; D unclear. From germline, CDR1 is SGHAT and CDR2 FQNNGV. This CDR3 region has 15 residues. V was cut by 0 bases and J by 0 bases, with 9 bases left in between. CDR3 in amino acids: CASSLEGGTSYEQYF. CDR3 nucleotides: TGTGCCAGCAGCTTAGAAGGCGGCACCTCCTACGAGCAGTACTTC.

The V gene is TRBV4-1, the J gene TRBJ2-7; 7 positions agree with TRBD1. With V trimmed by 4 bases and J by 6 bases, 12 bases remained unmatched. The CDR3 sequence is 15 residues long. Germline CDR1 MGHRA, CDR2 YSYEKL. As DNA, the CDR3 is TGCGCCAGCAGCCCGACAGGGAAGGGCCGACTCGAGCAGTACGTC. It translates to CASSPTGKGRLEQYV.

CDR3 amino acids: CASSDAGGPPLHF. The CDR3 region has the DNA TGTGCCAGCAGTGACGCAGGGGGCCCACCCCTCCACTTT. V gene TRBV6-1 combines with J gene TRBJ1-6; TRBD1 matches at 8 bases. Germline CDR1 reads MNHNS; CDR2 reads SASEGT. The CDR3 spans 13 residues. V lost 3 bases and J lost 11; bases outside the gene matches: 3.

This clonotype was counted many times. The CDR3 is CASRRGKGNQPQHF. The DNA for the CDR3 is TGTGCCAGCCGGAGGGGAAAGGGCAATCAGCCCCAGCATTTT. The rearrangement links TRBV27 to TRBJ1-5; maybe TRBD1 (5 bases). The CDR3 sequence is 14 residues long. Per the germline V gene, CDR1 is MNHEY and CDR2 is SMNVEV (reference sequence). V gave up 8 bases and J gave up 2 bases, with 13 bases separating them.

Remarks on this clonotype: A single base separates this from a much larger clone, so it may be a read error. The CDR3 sequence is CSARSARHPSGNTVYF. The CDR3 region has the DNA TGCAGTGCTAGATCAGCTAGACACCCCTCTGGAAACACCGTATATTTT. This chain connects TRBV20-1 to TRBJ1-3; D is unclear. Germline CDR1 is DFQATT and CDR2 is SNEGSKA (reference sequence). The length of the CDR3 is 16 residues.

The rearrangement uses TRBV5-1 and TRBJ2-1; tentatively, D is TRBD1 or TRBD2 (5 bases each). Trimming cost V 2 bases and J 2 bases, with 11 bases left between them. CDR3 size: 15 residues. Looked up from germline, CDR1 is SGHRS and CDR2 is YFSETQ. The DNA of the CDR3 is TGCGCCAGCAGCTTCGGGGCTGGAACCTACAATGAGCAGTTCTTC. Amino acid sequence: CASSFGAGTYNEQFF.

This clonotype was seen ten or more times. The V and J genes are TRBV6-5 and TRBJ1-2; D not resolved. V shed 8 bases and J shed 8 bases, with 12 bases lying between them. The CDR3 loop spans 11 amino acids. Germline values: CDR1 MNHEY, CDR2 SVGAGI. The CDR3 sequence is CASRDREGYTF. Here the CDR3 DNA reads TGTGCCAGCCGAGATAGGGAGGGCTACACCTTC.

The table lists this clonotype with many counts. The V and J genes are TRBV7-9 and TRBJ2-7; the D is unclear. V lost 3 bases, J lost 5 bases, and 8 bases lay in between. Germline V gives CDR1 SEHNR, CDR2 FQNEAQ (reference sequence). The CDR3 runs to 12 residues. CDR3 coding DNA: TGTGCCAGCAGCTTCCCGGCGGACGAGCAGTACTTC. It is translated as CASSFPADEQYF.

In DNA form, the CDR3 reads TGTGCCAGCGGCGCTTTCGACGGCTATGGCTACACCTTC. Protein product: CASGAFDGYGYTF. The chain uses TRBV27 and TRBJ1-2; no reliable D call. The CDR3 extends over 13 amino acids. CDR1 MNHEY and CDR2 SMNVEV come from the germline V gene (reference sequence). V was clipped by 8 bases and J by 4 bases, with 14 bases between them.